A selection of T cell receptor beta chains follows, all from one sample in a study of blood T cells in healthy people across ages. One entry per CDR3 protein results from TCRdb running MiXCR on the 5' RACE reads. The table records about 680,000 distinct CDR3 sequences, about half of them present only once. Sequencing used blood. These receptors were obtained from a woman aged 60-70 years in good health. CDR3s include the opening cysteine and the closing phenylalanine or tryptophan.

v_gene: TRBV29-1
j_gene: TRBJ1-1
CDR3aa: CSAGLARTEAFF

v_gene: TRBV20-1
j_gene: TRBJ2-7
CDR3aa: CSALAGSSYEQYF

v_gene: TRBV6-5
j_gene: TRBJ1-6
CDR3aa: CASGRRGSYNSPLHF

v_gene: TRBV4-2
j_gene: TRBJ2-7
CDR3aa: CASSQDFDSGRNPSCEQYF

v_gene: TRBV7-2
j_gene: TRBJ2-5
CDR3aa: CASSLMLARDEQYF

v_gene: TRBV5-1
j_gene: TRBJ2-7
CDR3aa: CASSPQGVRDEQYF

v_gene: TRBV7-2
j_gene: TRBJ2-3
CDR3aa: CASSWGTSGRAAVSTDTQYF

v_gene: TRBV30
j_gene: TRBJ2-5
CDR3aa: CAWADQETQYF

v_gene: TRBV4-2
j_gene: TRBJ2-3
CDR3aa: CASSLSGDSGAASTDTQYF

v_gene: TRBV7-8
j_gene: TRBJ2-1
CDR3aa: CASSLGKGEFNEQFF

v_gene: TRBV2
j_gene: TRBJ2-1
CDR3aa: CASRPGQGNNEQFF

v_gene: TRBV7-2
j_gene: TRBJ2-3
CDR3aa: CASSLVRFGLAGTDTQYF

v_gene: TRBV20-1
j_gene: TRBJ1-5
CDR3aa: CSAPGQTYSNQPQHF

v_gene: TRBV28
j_gene: TRBJ1-2
CDR3aa: CASTTPGGPGYTF

v_gene: TRBV3-1
j_gene: -
CDR3aa: CASSQDIPGLANSYNEQYF

v_gene: TRBV5-1
j_gene: TRBJ2-7
CDR3aa: CASSLAVREREQYF

v_gene: TRBV27
j_gene: TRBJ2-4
CDR3aa: CASSKTPASAKNIQYF

v_gene: TRBV28
j_gene: TRBJ1-2
CDR3aa: CASGQILNYGYTF

v_gene: TRBV10-3
j_gene: TRBJ1-5
CDR3aa: CAISEWGREESNQPQHF

v_gene: TRBV15
j_gene: TRBJ2-1
CDR3aa: CATSRDPAGLAGGDEQFF

v_gene: TRBV6-6
j_gene: TRBJ1-1
CDR3aa: CASSYPGQGGTEAFF

v_gene: TRBV27
j_gene: TRBJ2-5
CDR3aa: CASSFLAGGQETQYF

v_gene: TRBV29-1
j_gene: TRBJ2-5
CDR3aa: CSVGIGGLAETQYF

v_gene: TRBV7-2
j_gene: TRBJ2-7
CDR3aa: CTSSYLGLDGDEQYF

v_gene: TRBV6-5
j_gene: TRBJ2-3
CDR3aa: CASSSPGTQYF

v_gene: TRBV28
j_gene: TRBJ2-4
CDR3aa: CASSFGHLLAKNIQYF

v_gene: TRBV4-3
j_gene: TRBJ1-6
CDR3aa: CASSQDGTGDSPLHF

v_gene: TRBV4-2
j_gene: TRBJ2-7
CDR3aa: CASSQDRATDEQYF

v_gene: TRBV7-2
j_gene: TRBJ2-1
CDR3aa: CASSAGTSGRLINEQFF

v_gene: TRBV20-1
j_gene: TRBJ2-1
CDR3aa: CSARDQRSGSYNEQFF

v_gene: TRBV9
j_gene: TRBJ1-2
CDR3aa: CASSVGDGTDYGYTF